The clone carrying this TCR beta chain was counted only a few times. Its antigen is currently unknown. The data stem from a study of T-cell reconstitution after alpha-beta-depleted transplantation in children. Overall study findings and caveats: T-cell numbers and diversity one year post-transplant derived largely from freshly generated T cells. Reported findings indicate that, about two months after transplant, alpha-beta T cells came from several hundred expanded clones, which were derived from non-depleted graft cells.

Library preparation (for TCRbeta) was performed with unique molecular identifiers. Each CDR3 protein gets one entry after TCRdb re-called the PCR reads with MiXCR. The profile covers some 600,000 distinct CDR3 sequences, with approximately 12% appearing a single time and 2.2% taken by the ten largest. The V and J ends lost 5 bases and 3 bases, in that order; junction bases with no gene match: 5. The germline CDR1 and CDR2 sequences are DFQATT and SNEGSKA (reference sequence). The CDR3 loop spans 14 amino acids. The material was PBMCs, mostly from graft donor cells, obtained 360 days after TCRalphabeta/CD19-depleted stem cell transplant. The source is a male patient under 18 who had a stem cell transplant for acute myeloid leukemia, so the T cells may come from the graft donor. V and J are TRBV20-1 and TRBJ2-1; 9 positions match TRBD2. The CDR3 here is CSASAGGFYNEQFF. The CDR3 bases are TGCAGTGCTTCAGCGGGAGGTTTCTACAATGAGCAGTTCTTC.